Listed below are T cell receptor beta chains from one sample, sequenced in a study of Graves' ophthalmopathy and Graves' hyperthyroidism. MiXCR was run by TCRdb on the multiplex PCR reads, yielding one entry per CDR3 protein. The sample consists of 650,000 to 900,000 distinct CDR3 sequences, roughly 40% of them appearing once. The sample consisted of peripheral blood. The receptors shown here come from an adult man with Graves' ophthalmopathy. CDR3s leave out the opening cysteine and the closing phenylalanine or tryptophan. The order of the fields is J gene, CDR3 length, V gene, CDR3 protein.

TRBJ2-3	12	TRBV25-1	ASSEWVSTDTQY
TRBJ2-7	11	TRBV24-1	ATSDTGGDEQY
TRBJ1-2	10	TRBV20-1	SAKPGNYGYT
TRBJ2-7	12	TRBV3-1	ASSQGTYPYEQY
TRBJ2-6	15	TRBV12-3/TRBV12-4	ASSSFGGNTGANVLT
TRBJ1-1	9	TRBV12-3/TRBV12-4	ASRRDREAF
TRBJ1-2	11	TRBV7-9	ASSSQNGLGYT
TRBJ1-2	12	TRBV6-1	ASSEALYGGTYT
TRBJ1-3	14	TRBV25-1	ASSPSGGPPGNTIY
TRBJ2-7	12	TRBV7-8	ASSAPGTVNEQY
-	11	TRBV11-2	ASTDLLAAEQF
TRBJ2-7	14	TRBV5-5	ASSGRTSGGTYEQY
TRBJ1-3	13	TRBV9	ASARQGNSGNTIY